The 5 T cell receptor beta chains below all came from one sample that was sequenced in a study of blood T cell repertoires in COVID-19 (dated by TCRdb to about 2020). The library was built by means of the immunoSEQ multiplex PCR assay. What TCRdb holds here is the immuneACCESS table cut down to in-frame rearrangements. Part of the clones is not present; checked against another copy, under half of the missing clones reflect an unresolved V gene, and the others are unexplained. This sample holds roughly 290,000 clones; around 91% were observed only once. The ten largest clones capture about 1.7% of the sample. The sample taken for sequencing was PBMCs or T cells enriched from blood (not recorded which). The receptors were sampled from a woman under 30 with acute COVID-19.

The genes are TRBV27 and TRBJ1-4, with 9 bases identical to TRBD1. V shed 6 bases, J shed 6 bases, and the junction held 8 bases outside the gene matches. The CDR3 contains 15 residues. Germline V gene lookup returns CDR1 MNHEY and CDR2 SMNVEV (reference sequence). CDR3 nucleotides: TGTGCCAGCAGGTTGTTGGGACAGGGAGATGAAAAACTGTTTTTT. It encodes CASRLLGQGDEKLFF.

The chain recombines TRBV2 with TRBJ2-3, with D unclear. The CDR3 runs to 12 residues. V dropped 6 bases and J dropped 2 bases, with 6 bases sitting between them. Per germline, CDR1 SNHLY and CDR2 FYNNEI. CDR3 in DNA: TGTGCCAGCAGGACTGACACAGATACGCAGTATTTT. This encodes CASRTDTDTQYF.

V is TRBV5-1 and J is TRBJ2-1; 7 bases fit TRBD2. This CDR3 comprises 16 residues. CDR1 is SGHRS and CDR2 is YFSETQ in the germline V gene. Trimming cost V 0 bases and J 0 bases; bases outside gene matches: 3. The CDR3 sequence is CASSLVGGSSYNEQFF. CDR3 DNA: TGCGCCAGCAGCTTGGTGGGAGGGTCCTCCTACAATGAGCAGTTCTTC.

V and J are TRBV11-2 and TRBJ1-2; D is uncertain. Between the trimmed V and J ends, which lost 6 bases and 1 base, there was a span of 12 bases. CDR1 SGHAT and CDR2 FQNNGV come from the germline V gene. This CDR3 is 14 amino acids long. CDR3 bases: TGTGCCAGCAGGAAGATAGCTCGTAACTATGGCTACACCTTC. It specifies CASRKIARNYGYTF.

The CDR3 spells CASSQAGGRRANYGYTF. In DNA form, the CDR3 reads TGTGCCAGCAGCCAAGCGGGGGGACGTAGAGCTAACTATGGCTACACCTTC. The rearrangement links TRBV3-1 (or the pseudogene TRBV3-2) to TRBJ1-2; the D gene is possibly TRBD1 (5 bases). This CDR3 contains 17 residues. Trimming shortened V by 1 base and J by 0 bases, and 15 bases separated the two germline ends. The V gene's germline CDR1 is LGHDT and CDR2 YNNKEL (reference sequence).